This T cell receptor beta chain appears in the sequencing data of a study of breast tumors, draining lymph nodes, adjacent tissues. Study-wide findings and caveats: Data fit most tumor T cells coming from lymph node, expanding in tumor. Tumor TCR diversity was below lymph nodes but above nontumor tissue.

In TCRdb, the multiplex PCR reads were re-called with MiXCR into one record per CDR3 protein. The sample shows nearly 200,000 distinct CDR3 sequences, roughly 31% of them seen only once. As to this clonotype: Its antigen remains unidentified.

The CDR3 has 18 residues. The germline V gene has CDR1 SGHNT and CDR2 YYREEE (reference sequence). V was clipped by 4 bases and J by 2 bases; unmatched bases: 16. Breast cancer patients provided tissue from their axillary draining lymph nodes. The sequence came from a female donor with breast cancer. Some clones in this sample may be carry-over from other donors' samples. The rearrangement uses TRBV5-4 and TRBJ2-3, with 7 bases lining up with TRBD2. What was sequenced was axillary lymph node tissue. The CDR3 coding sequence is TGTGCCAGCAGCCCGGGGGGTGGCGAATTGTGGCACACAGATACGCAGTATTTT. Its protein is CASSPGGGELWHTDTQYF.